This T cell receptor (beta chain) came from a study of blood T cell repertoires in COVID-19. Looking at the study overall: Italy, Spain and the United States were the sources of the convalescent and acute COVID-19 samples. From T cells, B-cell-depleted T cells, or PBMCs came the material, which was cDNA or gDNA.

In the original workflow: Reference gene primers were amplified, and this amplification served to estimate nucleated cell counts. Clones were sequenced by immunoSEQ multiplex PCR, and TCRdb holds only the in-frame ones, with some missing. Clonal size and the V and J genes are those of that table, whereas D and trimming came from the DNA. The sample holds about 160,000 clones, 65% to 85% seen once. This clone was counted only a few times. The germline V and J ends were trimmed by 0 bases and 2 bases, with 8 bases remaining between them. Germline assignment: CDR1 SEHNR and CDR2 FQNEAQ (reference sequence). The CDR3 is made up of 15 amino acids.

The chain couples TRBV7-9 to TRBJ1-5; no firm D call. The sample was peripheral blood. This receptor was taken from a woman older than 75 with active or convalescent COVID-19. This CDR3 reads CASSLASGGNQPQHF. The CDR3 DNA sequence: TGTGCCAGCAGCTTAGCCTCGGGAGGCAATCAGCCCCAGCATTTT.